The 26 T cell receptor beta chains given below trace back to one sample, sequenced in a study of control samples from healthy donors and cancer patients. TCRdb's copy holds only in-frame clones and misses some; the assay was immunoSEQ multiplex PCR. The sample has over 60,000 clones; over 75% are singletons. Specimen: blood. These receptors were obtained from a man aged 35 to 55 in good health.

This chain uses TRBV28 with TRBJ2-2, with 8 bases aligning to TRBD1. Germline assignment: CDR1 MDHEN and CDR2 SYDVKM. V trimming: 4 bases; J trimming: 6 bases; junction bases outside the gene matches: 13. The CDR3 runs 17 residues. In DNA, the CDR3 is TGTGCCAGCAGTTCGCAACAGGGGGAAGTTAGCGCCGGGGAGCTGTTTTTT. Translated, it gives CASSSQQGEVSAGELFF. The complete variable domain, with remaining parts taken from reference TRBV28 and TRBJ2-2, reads DVKVTQSSRYLVKRTGEKVFLECVQDMDHENMFWYRQDPGLGLRLIYFSYDVKMKEKGDIPEGYSVSREKKERFSLILESASTNQTSMYLCASSSQQGEVSAGELFFGEGSRLTVL.

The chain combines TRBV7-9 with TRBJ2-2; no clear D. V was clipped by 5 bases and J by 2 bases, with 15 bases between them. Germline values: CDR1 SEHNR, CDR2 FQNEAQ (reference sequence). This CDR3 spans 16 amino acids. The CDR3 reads CASSTMAGVNTGELFF. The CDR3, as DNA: TGTGCCAGCAGCACCATGGCCGGAGTAAACACCGGGGAGCTGTTTTTT.

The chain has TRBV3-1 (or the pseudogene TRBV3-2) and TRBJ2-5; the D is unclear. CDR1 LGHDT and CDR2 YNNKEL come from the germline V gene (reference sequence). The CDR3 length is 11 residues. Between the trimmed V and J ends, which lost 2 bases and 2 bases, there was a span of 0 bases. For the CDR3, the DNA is TGTGCCAGCAGCCAACAAGAGACCCAGTACTTC. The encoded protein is CASSQQETQYF.

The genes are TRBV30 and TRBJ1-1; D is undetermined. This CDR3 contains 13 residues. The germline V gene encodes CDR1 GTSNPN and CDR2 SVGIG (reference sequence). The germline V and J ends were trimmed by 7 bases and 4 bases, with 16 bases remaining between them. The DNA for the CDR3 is TGTGCCTCTCGGAGGGTTTGGGGCACTGAAGCTTTCTTT. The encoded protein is CASRRVWGTEAFF.

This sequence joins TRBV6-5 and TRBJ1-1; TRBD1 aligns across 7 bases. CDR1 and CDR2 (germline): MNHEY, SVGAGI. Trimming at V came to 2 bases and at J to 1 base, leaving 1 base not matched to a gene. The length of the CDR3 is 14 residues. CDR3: CASSYRGPNTEAFF. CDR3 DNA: TGTGCCAGCAGTTACAGGGGGCCGAACACTGAAGCTTTCTTT.

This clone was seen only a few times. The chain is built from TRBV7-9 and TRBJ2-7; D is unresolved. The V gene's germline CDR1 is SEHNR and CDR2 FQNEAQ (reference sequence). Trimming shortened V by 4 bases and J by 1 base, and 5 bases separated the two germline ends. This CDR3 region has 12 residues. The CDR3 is CASSWASYEQYF. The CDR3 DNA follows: TGTGCCAGCAGCTGGGCTTCCTACGAGCAGTACTTC.

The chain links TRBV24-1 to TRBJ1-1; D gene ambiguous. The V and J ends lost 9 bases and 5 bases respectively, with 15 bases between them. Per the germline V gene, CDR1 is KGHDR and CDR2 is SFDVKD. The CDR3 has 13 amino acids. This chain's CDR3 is CATRHGRGTEAFF. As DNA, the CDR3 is TGTGCCACCCGACACGGGCGGGGTACTGAAGCTTTCTTT.

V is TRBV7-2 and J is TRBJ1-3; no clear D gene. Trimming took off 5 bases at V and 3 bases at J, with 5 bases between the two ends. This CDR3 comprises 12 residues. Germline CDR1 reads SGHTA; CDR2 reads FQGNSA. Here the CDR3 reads CASSLVGNTIYF. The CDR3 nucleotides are TGTGCCAGCAGCCTCGTTGGAAACACCATATATTTT.

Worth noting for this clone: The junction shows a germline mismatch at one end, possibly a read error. CDR3 amino acids: CASSHSGARTDTQYF. DNA for the CDR3: TGTGCCAGCAGTCACTCCGGGGCCCGCACAGATACGCAGTATTTT. The gene calls are TRBV6-5 and TRBJ2-3; D tentatively reads TRBD1 or TRBD2 (5 bases each). CDR3 size: 15 residues. Germline CDR1 MNHEY, CDR2 SVGAGI.

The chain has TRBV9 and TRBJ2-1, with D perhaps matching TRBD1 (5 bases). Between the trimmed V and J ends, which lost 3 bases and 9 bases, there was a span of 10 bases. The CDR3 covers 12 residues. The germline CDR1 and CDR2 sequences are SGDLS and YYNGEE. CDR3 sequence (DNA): TGTGCCAGCAGCGCTCCAAGGGGTGAGCAGTTCTTC. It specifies CASSAPRGEQFF.

CDR3 loop: CASSYPTPNTGELFF. The CDR3, as DNA: TGTGCCAGCAGTTACCCGACACCGAACACCGGGGAGCTGTTTTTT. V usage is TRBV6-6 and J usage is TRBJ2-2, with no clear D. Germline V gene lookup returns CDR1 MNHNY and CDR2 SVGAGI (reference sequence). The CDR3 length is 15 residues. Trimming removed 2 bases at V and 0 bases at J, with 7 bases between.

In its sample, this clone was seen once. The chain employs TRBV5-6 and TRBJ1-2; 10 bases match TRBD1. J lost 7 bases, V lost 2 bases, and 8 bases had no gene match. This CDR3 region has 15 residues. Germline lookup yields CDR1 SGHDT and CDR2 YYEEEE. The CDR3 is CASSFRTGGAVGYTF. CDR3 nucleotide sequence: TGTGCCAGCAGCTTCCGGACAGGGGGAGCTGTTGGCTACACCTTC.

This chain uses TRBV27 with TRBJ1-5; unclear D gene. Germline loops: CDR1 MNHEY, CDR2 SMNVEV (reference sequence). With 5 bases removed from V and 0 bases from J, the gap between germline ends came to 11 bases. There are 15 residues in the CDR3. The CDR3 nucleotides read TGTGCCAGCAGTGGGGTCCTCAATAGCAATCAGCCCCAGCATTTT. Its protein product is CASSGVLNSNQPQHF.

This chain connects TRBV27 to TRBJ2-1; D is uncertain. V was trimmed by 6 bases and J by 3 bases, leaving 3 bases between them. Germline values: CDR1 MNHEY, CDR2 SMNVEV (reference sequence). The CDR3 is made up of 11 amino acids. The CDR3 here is CASRLYNEQFF. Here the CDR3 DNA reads TGTGCCAGCAGACTCTACAATGAGCAGTTCTTC.

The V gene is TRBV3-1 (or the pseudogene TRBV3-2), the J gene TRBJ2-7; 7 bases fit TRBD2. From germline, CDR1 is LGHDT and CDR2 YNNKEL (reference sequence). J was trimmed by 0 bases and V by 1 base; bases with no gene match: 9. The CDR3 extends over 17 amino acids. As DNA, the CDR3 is TGTGCCAGCAGCCAAGGGCCCGGGGAGGGCATCTCCTACGAGCAGTACTTC. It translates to CASSQGPGEGISYEQYF.

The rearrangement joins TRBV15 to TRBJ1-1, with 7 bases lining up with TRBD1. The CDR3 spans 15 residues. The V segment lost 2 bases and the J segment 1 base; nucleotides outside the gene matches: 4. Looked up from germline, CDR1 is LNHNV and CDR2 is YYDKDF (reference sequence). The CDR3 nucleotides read TGTGCCACCAGCAGAACGGGACAGACGAACACTGAAGCTTTCTTT. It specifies CATSRTGQTNTEAFF.

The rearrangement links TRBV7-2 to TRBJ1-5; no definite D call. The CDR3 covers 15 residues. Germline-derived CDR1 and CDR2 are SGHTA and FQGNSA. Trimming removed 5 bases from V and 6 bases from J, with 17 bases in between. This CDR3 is CASSLQELVGQPQHF. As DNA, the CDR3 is TGTGCCAGCAGCCTGCAGGAATTAGTGGGTCAGCCCCAGCATTTT. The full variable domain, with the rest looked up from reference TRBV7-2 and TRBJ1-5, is GAGVSQSPSNKVTEKGKDVELRCDPISGHTALYWYRQSLGQGLEFLIYFQGNSAPDKSGLPSDRFSAERTGGSVSTLTIQRTQQEDSAVYLCASSLQELVGQPQHFGDGTRLSIL.

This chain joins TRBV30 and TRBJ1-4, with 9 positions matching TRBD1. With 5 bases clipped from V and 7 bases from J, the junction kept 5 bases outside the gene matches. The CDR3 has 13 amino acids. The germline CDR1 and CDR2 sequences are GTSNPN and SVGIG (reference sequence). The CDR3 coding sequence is TGTGCCTGGGGGGACAGGGCGCCTGAAAAACTGTTTTTT. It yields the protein CAWGDRAPEKLFF.

CDR3 nucleotide sequence: TGTGCCAGCAGCTTCGGCGGGGAGCTGTTTTTT. It yields the protein CASSFGGELFF. The J gene is TRBJ2-2, the V gene TRBV11-1; no clear D gene. Deletions cut 3 bases from V and 7 bases from J, with 3 bases between. The CDR3 is 11 amino acids. In germline, CDR1 is SGHAT, CDR2 FQDESV (reference sequence).

CDR3 coding DNA: TGCGCCAGCAGCGGGCCGGGACAGGATGGTTTGTACTTC. The encoded protein is CASSGPGQDGLYF. This chain uses TRBV5-1 with TRBJ2-7, with 8 positions matching TRBD1. V was clipped by 4 bases and J by 12 bases; unmatched bases: 12. Germline V gives CDR1 SGHRS, CDR2 YFSETQ. The CDR3 is 13 residues long.

The chain's CDR3 is CASSFDGTNYGYTF. CDR3 DNA sequence: TGTGCCAGCAGCTTTGACGGAACTAACTATGGCTACACCTTC. The J gene is TRBJ1-2, the V gene TRBV7-8, with no clear D. The germline V gene has CDR1 SGHVS and CDR2 FQNEAQ. V was pared by 3 bases and J by 0 bases, with 8 bases between. The CDR3 length is 14 residues.

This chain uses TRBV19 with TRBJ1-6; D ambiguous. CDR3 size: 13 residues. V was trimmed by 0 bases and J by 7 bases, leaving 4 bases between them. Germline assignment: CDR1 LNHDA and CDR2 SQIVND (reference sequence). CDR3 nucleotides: TGTGCCAGTAGTATAGACAGGAATTCACCCCTCCACTTT. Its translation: CASSIDRNSPLHF.

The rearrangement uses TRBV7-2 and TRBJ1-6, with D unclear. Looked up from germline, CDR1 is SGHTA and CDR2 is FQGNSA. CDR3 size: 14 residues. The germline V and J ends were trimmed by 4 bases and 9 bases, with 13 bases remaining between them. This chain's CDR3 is CASSWENGFSPLHF. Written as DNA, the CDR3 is TGTGCCAGCAGCTGGGAGAACGGGTTTTCACCCCTCCACTTT.

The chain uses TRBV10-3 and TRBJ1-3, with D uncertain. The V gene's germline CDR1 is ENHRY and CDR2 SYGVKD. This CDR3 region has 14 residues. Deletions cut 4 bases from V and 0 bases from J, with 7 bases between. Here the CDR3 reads CAISGAISGNTIYF. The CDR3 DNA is TGTGCCATCAGTGGGGCTATCTCTGGAAACACCATATATTTT.

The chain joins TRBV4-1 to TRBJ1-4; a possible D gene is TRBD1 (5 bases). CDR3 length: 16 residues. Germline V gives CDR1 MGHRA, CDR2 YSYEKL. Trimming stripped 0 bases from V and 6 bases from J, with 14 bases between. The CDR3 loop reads CASSQDRAGRDEKLFF. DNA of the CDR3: TGCGCCAGCAGCCAAGATAGGGCAGGGAGGGATGAAAAACTGTTTTTT.

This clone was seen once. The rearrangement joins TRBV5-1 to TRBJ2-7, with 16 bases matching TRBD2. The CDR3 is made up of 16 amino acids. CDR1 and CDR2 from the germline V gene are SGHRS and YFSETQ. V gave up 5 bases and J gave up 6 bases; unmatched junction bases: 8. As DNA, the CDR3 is TGCGCCAGCAGGGGACTAGCGGGAGGGCCTGAGTCCGAGCAGTACTTC. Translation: CASRGLAGGPESEQYF.